This T cell receptor (beta chain) emerged from a study of cytomegalovirus exposure and HLA in healthy donors. Points on this clone: Its matching antigen is unknown.

Study-wide results and limits: Per published reports, the classifier diagnosed cytomegalovirus status with high specificity and sensitivity.

The CDR3 consists of 15 residues. Germline V lookup: CDR1 SGHDT, CDR2 YYEEEE. The V and J ends lost 4 bases and 2 bases, in that order; junction bases with no gene match: 6. Sequencing was performed with immunoSEQ multiplex PCR; in TCRdb, only in-frame clones are kept and a portion is missing. The repertoire holds approximately 230,000 clones, less than 90% seen once, with 12% in the top ten. Material: PBMCs. V and J are TRBV5-6 and TRBJ2-7; 10 positions agree with TRBD2. This sequence originates from a man younger than 35 in good health and CMV-seropositive. The CDR3 is CASSGASGRAYEQYF. The CDR3 bases are TGTGCCAGCAGCGGGGCTAGCGGGAGAGCCTACGAGCAGTACTTC.